The 14 T cell receptor beta chains below were found in one sample sequenced in a study of T cell responses to AZD1222 COVID-19 vaccine. Profiled with immunoSEQ multiplex PCR; TCRdb holds only in-frame clones, not every one. This table holds fewer than 200,000 clones, 85% to 95% found once. The sample was peripheral blood, taken 28 days after the second AZD1222 dose. The receptors come from an adult who received the AZD1222 COVID-19 vaccine.

The rearrangement uses TRBV7-9 and TRBJ1-2; D is unclear. Trimming cost V 3 bases and J 5 bases, with 13 bases left between them. The CDR3 runs to 14 residues. Per germline, CDR1 SEHNR and CDR2 FQNEAQ (reference sequence). The CDR3 spells CASSFSPTGYGYTF. CDR3 coding DNA: TGTGCCAGCAGCTTTTCCCCAACGGGGTATGGCTACACCTTC.

V usage is TRBV19 and J usage is TRBJ1-2; 7 bases are a match to TRBD1. Trimming at V came to 9 bases and at J to 0 bases, leaving 13 bases not matched to a gene. The CDR3 loop spans 16 amino acids. Germline assignment: CDR1 LNHDA and CDR2 SQIVND (reference sequence). The DNA for the CDR3 is TGTGCCAGCAGATCCGTCGGGACAGCCGCTAACTATGGCTACACCTTC. Translated, it gives CASRSVGTAANYGYTF.

The chain is built from TRBV30 and TRBJ2-3; 8 nucleotides line up with TRBD1. Germline CDR1 GTSNPN, CDR2 SVGIG (reference sequence). The CDR3 runs to 12 residues. J was trimmed by 4 bases and V by 4 bases; bases with no gene match: 1. This CDR3 reads CAWTGGPDTQYF. CDR3 nucleotide sequence: TGTGCCTGGACAGGGGGCCCAGATACGCAGTATTTT. Variable domain in full (rest from reference TRBV30 and TRBJ2-3): SQTIHQWPATLVQPVGSPLSLECTVEGTSNPNLYWYRQAAGRGLQLLFYSVGIGQISSEVPQNLSASRPQDRQFILSSKKLLLSDSGFYLCAWTGGPDTQYFGPGTRLTVL.

The chain has TRBV12-3 or TRBV12-4 and TRBJ1-1, with D tentatively TRBD1 (5 bases). This CDR3 spans 11 amino acids. Trimming stripped 4 bases from V and 8 bases from J, with 8 bases between. Here the CDR3 reads CASSSGTEAFF. CDR3 nucleotides: TGTGCCAGCAGTTCAGGGACGGAAGCTTTCTTT.

This clone came up once. V and J are TRBV28 and TRBJ1-5, with unresolved D. The V end lost 6 bases, the J end lost 5 bases, and 2 bases lay between the germline ends. The CDR3 is 10 residues long. Per germline, CDR1 MDHEN and CDR2 SYDVKM. CDR3 protein: CASSHQPQHF. The CDR3 coding sequence is TGTGCCAGCAGCCATCAGCCCCAGCATTTT.

J is TRBJ2-3 and V is TRBV5-1, with D perhaps matching TRBD1 (6 bases). The length of the CDR3 is 16 residues. From germline, CDR1 is SGHRS and CDR2 YFSETQ. V was pared by 0 bases and J by 2 bases, with 13 bases between. CDR3 residues: CASSLVGTPPTDTQYF. The DNA for the CDR3 is TGCGCCAGCAGCTTGGTCGGGACACCCCCCACAGATACGCAGTATTTT.

In its sample, this clone was seen once. Its ends do not fully match the called genes, so a read error is possible. The chain joins TRBV28 to TRBJ1-5; perhaps TRBD1 as D (6 bases). The CDR3 has 11 residues. The germline CDR1 and CDR2 sequences are MDHEN and SYDVKM. CDR3 amino acids: CASSSRGRPSF. As DNA, the CDR3 is TGTGCCAGCAGTTCCCGGGGGCGGCCGTCTTTT.

The chain carries TRBV7-2 and TRBJ2-5, with a tentative D call TRBD2 (5 bases). The V and J ends lost 7 bases and 2 bases respectively, with 14 bases between them. Germline V gene lookup returns CDR1 SGHTA and CDR2 FQGNSA. This CDR3 is 14 amino acids long. The CDR3 nucleotides are TGTGCCAGCACCACTCCCGGGGAACAAGAGACCCAGTACTTC. The encoded protein is CASTTPGEQETQYF.

The chain is built from TRBV3-1 (or the pseudogene TRBV3-2) and TRBJ2-2; 7 bases line up with TRBD2. Trimming cost V 3 bases and J 7 bases; bases outside gene matches: 17. CDR1 is LGHDT, CDR2 YNNKEL, per germline (reference sequence). The CDR3 covers 18 residues. Here the CDR3 reads CASSHPSSGKSVFGELFF. CDR3 nucleotide sequence: TGTGCCAGCAGCCATCCTTCTAGCGGAAAATCGGTCTTCGGGGAGCTGTTTTTT.

This chain joins TRBV11-1 and TRBJ2-5; D perhaps matches TRBD1 (5 bases). Germline V gene lookup returns CDR1 SGHAT and CDR2 FQDESV (reference sequence). Trimming left V 3 bases short and J 4 bases short, with 12 bases between. The CDR3 loop spans 14 amino acids. CDR3 protein: CASSFKNRPETQYF. DNA for the CDR3: TGTGCCAGCAGCTTCAAAAACAGGCCAGAGACCCAGTACTTC.

This chain connects TRBV6-2 or TRBV6-3 to TRBJ2-7; TRBD1 matches at 10 bases. The J segment lost 0 bases and the V segment lost 5 bases, leaving 4 bases of the junction unmatched. Per germline, CDR1 MNHEY and CDR2 SVGEGT. The CDR3 covers 15 residues. CDR3 loop: CASSRDRGISYEQYF. CDR3 nucleotide sequence: TGTGCCAGCAGTCGGGACAGGGGAATCTCCTACGAGCAGTACTTC.

The table lists this clone with a count of one. Other DNA variants within this sample encode the same CDR3. The gene calls are TRBV30 and TRBJ1-1; D remains ambiguous. This CDR3 has 13 amino acids. Germline CDR1 GTSNPN, CDR2 SVGIG (reference sequence). The V end lost 0 bases, the J end lost 2 bases, and 7 bases lay between the germline ends. The CDR3 protein is CAWSVKGNTEAFF. CDR3 DNA sequence: TGTGCCTGGAGTGTAAAGGGCAACACTGAAGCTTTCTTT.

The V and J genes are TRBV12-3 or TRBV12-4 and TRBJ2-1; D remains ambiguous. The CDR3 length is 13 residues. The ends were cut back, 3 bases at V and 0 bases at J, with 3 bases in the middle. CDR3 loop: CASSFLSYNEQFF. CDR3 in DNA: TGTGCCAGCAGTTTCCTCTCCTACAATGAGCAGTTCTTC.

The rearrangement joins TRBV13 to TRBJ2-5; 8 nucleotides match TRBD2. Germline CDR1 is PRHDT and CDR2 is FYEKMQ (reference sequence). The CDR3 sequence is 15 residues long. CDR3 sequence reads: CVSEVWSGGQETQYF. The CDR3 coding sequence is TGTGTCTCGGAGGTATGGAGCGGGGGCCAAGAGACCCAGTACTTC.